These 5 T cell receptor beta chains originate from one sample sequenced in a study of T cells in tuberculosis (dated by TCRdb to about 2018). Preparation of the library involved the immunoSEQ multiplex PCR assay. TCRdb provides this immuneACCESS table in a form limited to in-frame rearrangements. Some clones are lacking; in checked studies, under half of them reflect an unresolved V gene, and why the rest are absent is not known. Recorded for this sample are about 43,000 clones; around 94% of them occurred a single time. About 2% of the sample lies in the top ten. The sequencing sample was made of PBMCs. These receptor sequences come from a donor between 10 and 35 years old with latent tuberculosis or without tuberculosis infection. Some clones in this sample may be carry-over from other donors' samples.

The V gene is TRBV7-2, the J gene TRBJ2-2; possible D gene TRBD1, 6 bases. The V gene's germline CDR1 is SGHTA and CDR2 FQGNSA. The CDR3 has 15 residues. V was clipped by 5 bases and J by 0 bases, with 10 bases between them. The CDR3 nucleotides read TGTGCCAGCAGCCGACAGGCGGCGAACACCGGGGAGCTGTTTTTT. It translates to CASSRQAANTGELFF.

J is TRBJ2-5 and V is TRBV27, with a possible D match to TRBD1 (6 bases). V lost 9 bases to trimming and J lost 5 bases, with 22 bases between them. Germline-derived CDR1 and CDR2 are MNHEY and SMNVEV (reference sequence). This CDR3 spans 15 amino acids. The CDR3 protein is CASATGPHSGETQYF. The CDR3 DNA reads as TGTGCCAGTGCGACAGGACCACACAGTGGGGAGACCCAGTACTTC.

The chain uses TRBV5-6 and TRBJ2-3, with unresolved D. Trimming left V 5 bases short and J 2 bases short, with 18 bases between. The length of the CDR3 is 16 residues. CDR1 and CDR2 (germline): SGHDT, YYEEEE. The DNA for the CDR3 is TGTGCCAGCAGTCCGGCCGGGTCGCGTTACACAGATACGCAGTATTTT. Protein sequence: CASSPAGSRYTDTQYF.

This chain uses TRBV28 with TRBJ1-1; D not resolved. Germline lookup yields CDR1 MDHEN and CDR2 SYDVKM. Trimming shortened V by 1 base and J by 4 bases, and 7 bases separated the two germline ends. The CDR3 totals 13 residues. The CDR3 here is CASSLLRRTEAFF. The CDR3 DNA sequence: TGTGCCAGCAGTTTATTGCGGCGCACTGAAGCTTTCTTT.

J is TRBJ2-2 and V is TRBV15; 7 nucleotides match TRBD1. CDR3 length: 14 amino acids. With 10 bases clipped from V and 2 bases from J, the junction kept 7 bases outside the gene matches. Germline CDR1 is LNHNV and CDR2 is YYDKDF (reference sequence). Here the CDR3 reads CAIGQVANTGELFF. The CDR3 coding sequence is TGTGCCATCGGACAGGTGGCTAACACCGGGGAGCTGTTTTTT.